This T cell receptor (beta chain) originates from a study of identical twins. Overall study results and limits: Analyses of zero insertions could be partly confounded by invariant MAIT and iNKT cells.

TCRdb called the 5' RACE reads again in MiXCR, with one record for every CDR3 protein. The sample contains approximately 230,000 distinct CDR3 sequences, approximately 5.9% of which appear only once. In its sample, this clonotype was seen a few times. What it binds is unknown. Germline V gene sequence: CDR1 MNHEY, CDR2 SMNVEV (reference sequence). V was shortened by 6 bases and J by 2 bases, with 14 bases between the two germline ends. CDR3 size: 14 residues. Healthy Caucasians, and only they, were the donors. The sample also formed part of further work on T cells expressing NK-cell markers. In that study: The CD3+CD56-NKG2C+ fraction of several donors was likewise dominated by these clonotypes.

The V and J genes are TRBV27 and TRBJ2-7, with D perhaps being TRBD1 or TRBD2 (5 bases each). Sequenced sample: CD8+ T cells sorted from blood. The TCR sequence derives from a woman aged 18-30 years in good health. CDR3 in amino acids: CASSPGPFTYEQYF. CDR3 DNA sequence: TGTGCCAGCAGCCCGGGACCTTTCACCTACGAGCAGTACTTC.